These 24 T cell receptor beta chains share one sample of origin, sequenced in a study of blood T cell repertoires in COVID-19. Here immunoSEQ multiplex PCR was the method, and the copy in TCRdb shows in-frame clones only, minus some. The sample yields 150,000 to 200,000 clones, 80% to 90% seen once. Source material: peripheral blood. The receptors derive from a man in his 70s with active or convalescent COVID-19.

V and J are TRBV2 and TRBJ2-7, with TRBD2 identical over 8 bases. CDR1 and CDR2 from the germline V gene are SNHLY and FYNNEI. This CDR3 region has 14 residues. J gave up 2 bases and V 4 bases, and 4 bases lay outside the gene matches. CDR3 sequence: CASSGVSGTYEQYF. CDR3 bases: TGTGCCAGCAGTGGGGTTAGCGGGACCTACGAGCAGTACTTC.

The chain uses TRBV5-1 and TRBJ2-1, with 10 positions matching TRBD2. With V trimmed by 5 bases and J by 7 bases, 12 bases remained unmatched. There are 16 residues in the CDR3. The V gene's germline CDR1 is SGHRS and CDR2 YFSETQ. Here the CDR3 reads CASRKLLAGGRNEQFF. CDR3 bases: TGCGCCAGCAGGAAGCTTTTAGCGGGAGGTAGGAATGAGCAGTTCTTC.

With regard to this clone: Compared with germline, one end of the junction differs, possibly owing to a read error. CDR3 loop: CASRLGSDSNQPQHF. In nucleotides, the CDR3 is TGCGCCAGCAGGTTGGGCAGCGATAGCAATCAGCCCCAGCATTTT. The V call is TRBV5-1, the J call TRBJ1-5; the D is unclear. Germline V lookup: CDR1 SGHRS, CDR2 YFSETQ. CDR3 length: 15 amino acids.

This clone has a handful of counts. The chain uses TRBV19 and TRBJ2-7; unclear D gene. The V gene lost 3 bases and the J gene lost 5 bases, with 11 bases spanning the gap. This CDR3 comprises 13 residues. Germline CDR1 reads LNHDA; CDR2 reads SQIVND (reference sequence). The CDR3, as DNA: TGTGCCAGTAGTATTCTAAACGCCAACGAGCAGTACTTC. It yields the protein CASSILNANEQYF.

The chain has TRBV6-6 and TRBJ2-5; perhaps TRBD1 as D (5 bases). This CDR3 has 13 residues. Trimming took 2 bases from V and 4 from J, leaving 8 bases between them. Germline assignment: CDR1 MNHNY and CDR2 SVGAGI (reference sequence). The CDR3: CASSYGAVETQYF. The CDR3 region has the DNA TGTGCCAGCAGTTACGGGGCAGTAGAGACCCAGTACTTC.

For the CDR3, the DNA is TGTGCCAGCAGCTCGACAGGGGGTGGGTATGGTCAGCCCCAGCATTTT. This translates into CASSSTGGGYGQPQHF. The V call is TRBV5-6, the J call TRBJ1-5, with 9 nucleotides matching TRBD1. Germline CDR1 and CDR2: SGHDT and YYEEEE. V dropped 3 bases and J dropped 6; count of bases not matched to a gene: 10. The CDR3 sequence is 16 residues long.

This rearrangement joins TRBV28 to TRBJ1-5; D ambiguous. Germline CDR1 reads MDHEN; CDR2 reads SYDVKM. The CDR3 has 18 amino acids. V was pared by 7 bases and J by 0 bases, with 22 bases between. The CDR3 sequence: CASKSNVWFQYSNQPQHF. For the CDR3, the DNA is TGTGCCAGCAAGTCTAATGTTTGGTTCCAATATAGCAATCAGCCCCAGCATTTT.

Concerning this clone itself: This specimen includes other DNA sequences encoding the same CDR3. The gene calls are TRBV6-5 and TRBJ2-7; D is perhaps TRBD1 (6 bases). Germline values: CDR1 MNHEY, CDR2 SVGAGI. V lost 5 bases, J lost 2 bases, and 10 bases lay in between. The CDR3 runs to 13 residues. The CDR3 loop reads CASSRGQTYEQYF. Here the CDR3 DNA reads TGTGCCAGCAGTCGGGGACAAACCTACGAGCAGTACTTC.

This chain links TRBV15 with TRBJ2-7; D might be TRBD1 (5 bases). This CDR3 contains 13 residues. The V end was cut by 4 bases, the J end by 6 bases, with 13 bases between. CDR1 is LNHNV and CDR2 is YYDKDF in the germline V gene (reference sequence). The CDR3 coding sequence is TGTGCCACCAGCATCGGCAGGGCGGTCGAGCAGTACTTC. This encodes CATSIGRAVEQYF.

This chain uses TRBV9 with TRBJ1-2; D uncertain. Germline V gene lookup returns CDR1 SGDLS and CDR2 YYNGEE. Trimming pared 3 bases from V and 0 bases from J, leaving 12 bases between. CDR3 length equals 15 residues. CDR3 sequence reads: CASSATNRPNYGYTF. The DNA for the CDR3 is TGTGCCAGCAGCGCCACGAACAGACCTAACTATGGCTACACCTTC. The full variable domain, completed using reference TRBV9 and TRBJ1-2, is DSGVTQTPKHLITATGQRVTLRCSPRSGDLSVYWYQQSLDQGLQFLIQYYNGEERAKGNILERFSAQQFPDLHSELNLSSLELGDSALYFCASSATNRPNYGYTFGSGTRLTVV.

J is TRBJ2-7 and V is TRBV13; tentative D call: TRBD1 (6 bases). Per the germline V gene, CDR1 is PRHDT and CDR2 is FYEKMQ (reference sequence). Trimming took 4 bases from V and 7 from J, leaving 8 bases between them. CDR3 size: 11 residues. The CDR3 protein is CASSSRGEQYF. CDR3 coding DNA: TGTGCCAGCAGCTCGAGGGGGGAGCAGTACTTC.

The rearrangement joins TRBV2 to TRBJ1-6; TRBD1 aligns across 9 bases. Germline V gene sequence: CDR1 SNHLY, CDR2 FYNNEI. Losses at the gene ends were 4 bases for V and 3 bases for J; bases not matched to a gene: 1. The length of the CDR3 is 15 residues. The CDR3 nucleotides are TGTGCCAGCAGTGGGGGACAGGGCTATAATTCACCCCTCCACTTT. Its translation is CASSGGQGYNSPLHF. Full variable domain (remainder filled in from reference TRBV2 and TRBJ1-6): EPEVTQTPSHQVTQMGQEVILRCVPISNHLYFYWYRQILGQKVEFLVSFYNNEISEKSEIFDDQFSVERPDGSNFTLKIRSTKLEDSAMYFCASSGGQGYNSPLHFGNGTRLTVT.

V and J are TRBV12-3 or TRBV12-4 and TRBJ2-1; the D gene is possibly TRBD2 (5 bases). The CDR3 is made up of 13 amino acids. The germline V and J ends were trimmed by 6 bases and 4 bases, with 10 bases remaining between them. CDR3 sequence reads: CASSSGKYNEQFF. In DNA form, the CDR3 reads TGTGCCAGCAGCTCCGGGAAGTACAATGAGCAGTTCTTC.

This chain connects TRBV19 to TRBJ2-1; 7 nucleotides match TRBD1. CDR3 length: 16 amino acids. J lost 3 bases, V lost 3 bases, and 8 bases had no gene match. Germline V CDR1 and CDR2: LNHDA, SQIVND (reference sequence). The CDR3 spells CASSIKGAQNYNEQFF. CDR3 nucleotides: TGTGCCAGTAGTATTAAGGGGGCCCAAAACTACAATGAGCAGTTCTTC.

The rearrangement joins TRBV7-2 to TRBJ1-2, with 8 positions matching TRBD1. V trimming: 5 bases; J trimming: 7 bases; junction bases outside the gene matches: 9. Germline CDR1 is SGHTA and CDR2 is FQGNSA. The CDR3 covers 14 residues. The CDR3 reads CASSPRTGSAGYTF. Written as DNA, the CDR3 is TGTGCCAGCAGCCCGCGGACAGGGAGCGCTGGCTACACCTTC.

This clone was observed many times. This chain links TRBV5-1 with TRBJ2-7; 7 bases are a match to TRBD1. Germline V gene lookup returns CDR1 SGHRS and CDR2 YFSETQ. Trimming removed 4 bases from V and 0 bases from J; junction bases left unmatched: 4. CDR3 length equals 14 residues. The CDR3 region has the DNA TGCGCCAGCAGCCGGGACAGCCACTCCTACGAGCAGTACTTC. Translating it yields CASSRDSHSYEQYF.

In DNA, the CDR3 is TGCGCCAGCGCCCGCATAGCTGGAAACACCATATATTTT. Amino acid sequence: CASARIAGNTIYF. The rearrangement links TRBV4-3 to TRBJ1-3; no firm D call. CDR3 length: 13 residues. The germline CDR1 and CDR2 sequences are LGHNA and YSLEER. Trimming removed 8 bases from V and 2 bases from J, with 10 bases in between.

The rearrangement links TRBV7-7 to TRBJ2-1; possible D gene TRBD2, 6 bases. The CDR3 is 16 residues long. Germline V gives CDR1 SSHAT, CDR2 FNYEAQ (reference sequence). Trimming took 4 bases from V and 10 from J, leaving 23 bases between them. The DNA for the CDR3 is TGTGCCAGCAGCTATAGTTGGGGGAGGACGTACGACGAGCAGTTCTTC. It is translated as CASSYSWGRTYDEQFF.

The chain carries TRBV28 and TRBJ1-4, with TRBD1 as a possible D gene (5 bases). Looked up from germline, CDR1 is MDHEN and CDR2 is SYDVKM. Trimming stripped 10 bases from V and 5 bases from J, with 14 bases between. The CDR3 spans 13 residues. The CDR3 region has the DNA TGTGCCATCACGGGGGGGAGAAATGAAAAACTGTTTTTT. Translation gives CAITGGRNEKLFF.

The chain links TRBV18 to TRBJ2-3; D is undetermined. Trimming removed 3 bases from V and 0 bases from J, with 10 bases in between. The CDR3 length is 15 residues. The V gene's germline CDR1 is KGHSH and CDR2 LQKENI. The CDR3 nucleotides read TGTGCCAGCTCACCCGGCAGGCTTAGCACAGATACGCAGTATTTT. Translating it yields CASSPGRLSTDTQYF.

This chain joins TRBV28 and TRBJ2-7; no firm D call. From germline, CDR1 is MDHEN and CDR2 SYDVKM. The CDR3 contains 13 residues. Trimming left V 8 bases short and J 1 base short, with 12 bases between. The CDR3 loop reads CASRSTVSYEQYF. In nucleotides, the CDR3 is TGTGCCAGCCGATCCACGGTGTCCTACGAGCAGTACTTC. The variable domain in full, with the rest retrieved from reference TRBV28 and TRBJ2-7, is DVKVTQSSRYLVKRTGEKVFLECVQDMDHENMFWYRQDPGLGLRLIYFSYDVKMKEKGDIPEGYSVSREKKERFSLILESASTNQTSMYLCASRSTVSYEQYFGPGTRLTVT.

This chain uses TRBV30 with TRBJ1-4; D perhaps matches TRBD1 (5 bases). The CDR3 spans 14 residues. In germline, CDR1 is GTSNPN, CDR2 SVGIG (reference sequence). V was pared by 0 bases and J by 5 bases, with 10 bases between. The CDR3 region has the DNA TGTGCCTGGAGTGTGGGGCAGCTAAATGAAAAACTGTTTTTT. As protein: CAWSVGQLNEKLFF.

Concerning this clone itself: One end of the junction is discordant with germline, which a read error may explain. The V call is TRBV5-4, the J call TRBJ1-6, with D perhaps matching TRBD1 (5 bases). There are 17 residues in the CDR3. The germline gives CDR1 SGHNT, CDR2 YYREEE (reference sequence). CDR3 DNA sequence: TGTGCCAGCAGCTTGGAGGGGAAACGTGCCCTGGGTTCATCCCTCCACTTT. It codes for CASSLEGKRALGSSLHF.

The V and J genes are TRBV6-2 or TRBV6-3 and TRBJ1-5, with no clear D. Trimming took off 0 bases at V and 0 bases at J, with 3 bases between the two ends. The CDR3 sequence is 14 residues long. CDR1 is MNHEY and CDR2 is SVGEGT in the germline V gene. The CDR3 sequence is CASSYSSSNQPQHF. The DNA for the CDR3 is TGTGCCAGCAGTTACTCGAGTAGCAATCAGCCCCAGCATTTT.